Listed below are T cell receptor beta chains from one sample, sequenced in a study of molecular identifiers for immune sequencing clone quantification. Each CDR3 protein is one row after TCRdb ran MiXCR on the PCR reads. Of about 65,000 distinct CDR3 sequences listed, under 20% are singletons. Sequencing input: naive CD8+ T cells from blood, with Jurkat cell RNA spiked in. The receptors here all came from a human donor in good health. Some libraries in this study had Jurkat cell RNA spiked in. CDR3s include the opening cysteine and the closing phenylalanine or tryptophan. The D gene is left open where the match is weak. Some rows have no size entry. The others give once, few or many, or a class for an expanded clone.

D	J	length	size	V	CDR3	DNA
TRBD1	TRBJ2-7	16	many	TRBV4-1	CASSQGPGQGSYEQYF	TGCGCCAGCAGCCAAGGACCGGGACAGGGTAGCTACGAGCAGTACTTC
TRBD2	TRBJ2-5	18	many	TRBV27	CASSFYRRTSGVQETQYF	TGTGCCAGCAGTTTTTATCGGAGGACTAGCGGGGTCCAAGAGACCCAGTACTTC
-	TRBJ2-1	13	few	TRBV29-1	CSAVGRAYNEQFF	TGCAGCGCCGTGGGGCGGGCCTACAATGAGCAGTTCTTC
TRBD2	TRBJ2-6	16	few	TRBV7-8	CASSSGRGTGANVLTF	TGTGCCAGTAGCTCTGGGAGGGGTACCGGGGCCAACGTCCTGACTTTC
-	TRBJ1-1	13	many	TRBV19	CAARQVWNTEAFF	TGTGCCGCCAGGCAGGTTTGGAACACTGAAGCTTTCTTT
TRBD1	TRBJ2-7	17	-	TRBV28	CASSFRRRLGQSDEQYF	TGTGCCAGCAGTTTTCGCCGTCGGTTGGGACAGTCGGACGAGCAGTACTTC
-	TRBJ2-7	16	few	TRBV7-8	CASSLVGGGSTYEQYF	TGTGCCAGCAGCTTAGTGGGGGGGGGCTCCACCTACGAGCAGTACTTC
TRBD1	TRBJ1-2	15	-	TRBV5-6	CASSYEVGTGYGYTF	TGTGCCAGCAGCTACGAAGTTGGGACAGGGTATGGCTACACCTTC
-	TRBJ2-7	15	many	TRBV30	CAWTTAGPSSYEQYF	TGTGCCTGGACAACAGCGGGCCCTAGCTCCTACGAGCAGTACTTC
-	TRBJ2-1	15	few	TRBV4-2	CASSRELYSDYEQFF	TGTGCCAGCAGCCGTGAGCTCTATAGTGACTATGAGCAGTTCTTC
TRBD1	TRBJ2-4	13	many	TRBV29-1	CSAAGTGGDIQYF	TGCAGCGCTGCCGGGACAGGGGGGGACATTCAGTACTTC
-	TRBJ1-1	11	many	TRBV6-5	CASSTGTEAFF	TGTGCCAGCAGTACCGGCACTGAAGCTTTCTTT
-	TRBJ1-1	13	many	TRBV19	CASSIIQNTEAFF	TGTGCCAGTAGTATTATCCAGAACACTGAAGCTTTCTTT
TRBD2	TRBJ2-1	17	few	TRBV15	CATSRGKSGIDPGEQFF	TGTGCCACCAGCAGGGGAAAAAGCGGGATCGATCCGGGGGAGCAGTTCTTC
-	TRBJ2-7	15	-	TRBV11-3	CASITARERFYEQYF	TGTGCCAGCATAACCGCCAGGGAAAGATTCTACGAGCAGTACTTC
-	TRBJ2-7	13	-	TRBV20-1	CSATGPSSYEQYF	TGCAGTGCGACCGGGCCGAGCTCCTACGAGCAGTACTTC
-	TRBJ1-5	14	many	TRBV28	CASSLFGGNQPQHF	TGTGCCAGCAGTTTATTTGGTGGCAATCAGCCCCAGCATTTT
-	TRBJ2-7	12	many	TRBV2	CATAGAYYEQYF	TGTGCCACCGCCGGGGCCTACTACGAGCAGTACTTC
TRBD1	TRBJ1-3	16	many	TRBV7-9	CASSTGQGNSGNTIYF	TGTGCCAGCAGCACCGGACAGGGAAACTCTGGAAACACCATATATTTT
-	TRBJ2-7	13	-	TRBV27	CASRLQGAYEQYF	TGTGCCAGCAGGTTGCAGGGAGCCTACGAGCAGTACTTC
TRBD2	TRBJ2-2	17	many	TRBV6-2/TRBV6-3	CASSYHREGLDTGELFF	TGTGCCAGCAGTTACCACCGGGAGGGCCTGGACACCGGGGAGCTGTTTTTT
TRBD1	TRBJ2-7	15	few	TRBV7-8	CASSFWTGGIYEQYF	TGTGCCAGCAGCTTTTGGACAGGGGGCATATACGAGCAGTACTTC
-	TRBJ2-3	13	many	TRBV28	CASSLGSTDTQYF	TGTGCCAGCAGTTTGGGAAGCACAGATACGCAGTATTTT
TRBD1	TRBJ1-5	15	many	TRBV28	CASSLLQDRGQPQHF	TGTGCCAGCAGTTTATTGCAAGACAGGGGGCAACCCCAGCATTTT
TRBD1	TRBJ1-5	16	many	TRBV4-3	CASSQDRAGGGQPQHF	TGCGCCAGCAGCCAAGATCGAGCAGGGGGAGGACAGCCCCAGCATTTT
-	TRBJ1-5	13	many	TRBV6-1	CASRQGGGQPQHF	TGTGCCAGCAGACAGGGAGGGGGTCAGCCCCAGCATTTT
TRBD1	TRBJ1-1	17	many	TRBV20-1	CSARDSGTGWPNTEAFF	TGCAGTGCTAGAGACTCCGGGACAGGGTGGCCGAACACTGAAGCTTTCTTT
TRBD1	TRBJ1-2	13	many	TRBV29-1	CSAGTAANYGYTF	TGCAGCGCCGGGACAGCAGCTAACTATGGCTACACCTTC
-	TRBJ2-7	13	-	TRBV5-1	CASSWDASYEQYF	TGCGCCAGCAGCTGGGACGCCTCCTACGAGCAGTACTTC
-	TRBJ1-1	16	many	TRBV4-3	CASSQDWKGLNTEAFF	TGCGCCAGCAGCCAAGATTGGAAGGGATTGAACACTGAAGCTTTCTTT
-	TRBJ2-1	15	many	TRBV7-9	CASTVVLPSSDEQFF	TGTGCCAGCACCGTAGTTCTCCCAAGTAGCGATGAGCAGTTCTTC
TRBD2	TRBJ2-3	15	many	TRBV11-2	CASSLEWTSLDTQYF	TGTGCCAGCAGCTTAGAATGGACTAGCTTGGATACGCAGTATTTT
TRBD2	TRBJ2-7	14	many	TRBV20-1	CSARGLAGLYEQYF	TGCAGTGCTAGAGGACTAGCGGGACTCTACGAGCAGTACTTC
-	TRBJ1-6	14	many	TRBV4-1	CASSQSGFASPLHF	TGCGCCAGCAGCCAATCTGGGTTTGCTTCACCCCTCCACTTT
-	TRBJ2-3	13	many	TRBV29-1	CSVEDQGGDTQYF	TGCAGCGTTGAAGATCAAGGGGGAGATACGCAGTATTTT
-	TRBJ2-7	13	medium-sized	TRBV4-2	CASSPGHSYEQYF	TGTGCCAGCAGCCCGGGGCACTCCTACGAGCAGTACTTC
TRBD1	TRBJ1-1	15	-	TRBV27	CASSSYRGENTEAFF	TGTGCCAGCAGTTCCTACAGGGGGGAGAACACTGAAGCTTTCTTT
-	TRBJ2-2	18	many	TRBV4-2	CASSQDPAGVEGTGELFF	TGTGCCAGCAGCCAAGATCCCGCAGGGGTAGAGGGGACCGGGGAGCTGTTTTTT
-	TRBJ2-1	14	few	TRBV11-1	CASSAVTDYNEQFF	TGTGCCAGCAGCGCTGTGACTGACTACAATGAGCAGTTCTTC
-	TRBJ2-3	16	many	TRBV7-2	CASSTSGGGRQLRQYF	TGTGCCAGCAGCACCTCCGGTGGGGGTCGCCAACTACGGCAGTATTTT
-	TRBJ2-7	16	many	TRBV11-2	CASSPTRTRPTHEQYF	TGTGCCAGCAGCCCCACCAGGACTCGGCCGACGCACGAGCAGTACTTC
TRBD2	TRBJ2-1	15	many	TRBV4-3	CASSQSSGRAHEQFF	TGCGCCAGCAGCCAAAGTAGCGGGAGGGCCCATGAGCAGTTCTTC
-	TRBJ2-1	13	-	TRBV7-9	CASSGPQHHEQFF	TGTGCCAGCAGCGGCCCACAACACCATGAGCAGTTCTTC
-	TRBJ2-1	15	-	TRBV11-2	CASSHLGSSYDEQFF	TGTGCCAGCAGCCACCTAGGCAGTTCGTACGATGAGCAGTTCTTC
-	TRBJ2-1	15	many	TRBV5-1	CASSSPDHIIWEQFF	TGCGCCAGCAGCTCTCCCGATCACATCATCTGGGAGCAGTTCTTC
TRBD1	TRBJ1-2	14	-	TRBV28	CASSLFGDSYGYTF	TGTGCCAGCAGTTTATTTGGGGACAGCTATGGCTACACCTTC
TRBD2	TRBJ2-7	15	many	TRBV20-1	CSAAPLRLAGGEQYF	TGCAGTGCCGCCCCTCTTAGGTTAGCGGGAGGCGAGCAGTACTTC
-	TRBJ1-1	14	many	TRBV6-5	CASSNLPPVVKAFF	TGTGCCAGCTCAAACCTACCGCCGGTTGTAAAAGCTTTCTTT